This T cell receptor (beta chain) was identified in a study of control samples from healthy donors and cancer patients. Germline V lookup: CDR1 LNHNV, CDR2 YYDKDF (reference sequence). The V end was cut by 1 base, the J end by 4 bases, with 10 bases between. This CDR3 contains 14 residues. Libraries were prepared by immunoSEQ multiplex PCR; TCRdb keeps only in-frame clonotypes and omits some of them. The sample holds 94,000 or so clones, roughly 83% seen once. The chain joins TRBV15 to TRBJ1-1; D unresolved. Sequenced input: PBMCs. The TCR comes from a man aged 65-85 years with lung cancer. CDR3 protein: CATSRGGGFTEAFF. CDR3 nucleotides: TGTGCCACCAGCAGAGGTGGAGGGTTCACTGAAGCTTTCTTT.